The 20 T cell receptor beta chains presented below share a single source sample, sequenced in a study of graft-versus-host responses after intestinal transplantation. Repertoires were generated with immunoSEQ multiplex PCR, while TCRdb's copy carries only in-frame clones and drops some. The sample has roughly 28,000 clones; 70% to 90% are singletons. The specimen comprised PBMCs, sampled about 450 days after intestinal transplantation. The receptors stem from a human patient who received an intestinal transplant, so some T cells may come from the graft donor.

V gene TRBV2 combines with J gene TRBJ1-5; D is unclear. Trimming stripped 1 base from V and 4 bases from J, with 8 bases between. CDR1 and CDR2 from the germline V gene are SNHLY and FYNNEI. The CDR3 runs 14 residues. CDR3 DNA sequence: TGTGCCAGCAGTGAAGAAAGGGAAAATCAGCCCCAGCATTTT. Protein sequence: CASSEERENQPQHF.

The V and J genes are TRBV5-1 and TRBJ2-7; possibly TRBD1 for D (5 bases). V shed 4 bases and J shed 2 bases, with 16 bases lying between them. Germline CDR1 reads SGHRS; CDR2 reads YFSETQ. The CDR3 is 15 residues long. This CDR3 is CASSPQGGPTYEQYF. CDR3 in DNA: TGCGCCAGCAGCCCCCAGGGTGGTCCCACCTACGAGCAGTACTTC.

The chain employs TRBV10-3 and TRBJ1-2; a weak D match, TRBD1 (5 bases). V lost 4 bases to trimming and J lost 8 bases, with 8 bases between them. CDR1 ENHRY and CDR2 SYGVKD come from the germline V gene. The CDR3 is 11 amino acids. The CDR3 here is CAISADKGYTF. The CDR3 nucleotides read TGTGCCATCAGTGCGGACAAAGGCTACACCTTC.

CDR3 sequence (DNA): TGTGCCAGCAGCTTGGCCGCCGATAATGGAAACACCATATATTTT. Translated, it gives CASSLAADNGNTIYF. The chain links TRBV5-6 to TRBJ1-3; no clear D. V lost 0 bases and J lost 3, with 10 bases in between. CDR1 is SGHDT, CDR2 YYEEEE, per germline. CDR3 length: 15 residues.

The chain joins TRBV7-9 to TRBJ1-1, with D possibly being TRBD1 (6 bases). This CDR3 contains 16 residues. Per the germline V gene, CDR1 is SEHNR and CDR2 is FQNEAQ (reference sequence). V was cut by 0 bases and J by 3 bases, with 14 bases left in between. The CDR3 DNA is TGTGCCAGCAGCTTAGCGGAGGTGAGGGGGGACACTGAAGCTTTCTTT. This translates into CASSLAEVRGDTEAFF.

The chain couples TRBV18 to TRBJ2-7; possible D gene TRBD2, 6 bases. The V end was cut by 3 bases, the J end by 2 bases, with 14 bases between. This CDR3 is 15 amino acids long. CDR1 and CDR2 from the germline V gene are KGHSH and LQKENI. The CDR3 bases are TGTGCCAGCTCACCTGCGAAGGGGAGGACCTACGAGCAGTACTTC. It specifies CASSPAKGRTYEQYF. Using reference TRBV18 and TRBJ2-7 for the parts outside the CDR3, the full variable domain is NAGVMQNPRHLVRRRGQEARLRCSPMKGHSHVYWYRQLPEEGLKFMVYLQKENIIDESGMPKERFSAEFPKEGPSILRIQQVVRGDSAAYFCASSPAKGRTYEQYFGPGTRLTVT.

Details on this clone: Because the CDR3's place on the DNA is in doubt, the DNA is left out and the CDR3 is given as listed by TCRdb. The chain employs TRBV5-1 and TRBJ1-4; TRBD1, the table's D call, lacks a check against the DNA. Looked up from germline, CDR1 is SGHRS and CDR2 is YFSETQ. The CDR3 region is 16 residues in length, termini included. The CDR3 loop reads CASSSSGDRGGEKLFF.

This chain uses TRBV7-2 with TRBJ2-7, with D hard to call. The CDR3 runs 13 residues. V lost 4 bases and J 2 bases, leaving 9 bases between the germline ends. Germline values: CDR1 SGHTA, CDR2 FQGNSA. The CDR3 sequence: CASSSRSPYEQYF. CDR3 DNA sequence: TGTGCCAGCAGCTCGAGGTCGCCCTACGAGCAGTACTTC.

The V call is TRBV5-6, the J call TRBJ1-4; D is ambiguous. Germline loops: CDR1 SGHDT, CDR2 YYEEEE. Trimming removed 5 bases from V and 0 bases from J, with 11 bases in between. The CDR3 spans 15 residues. This chain's CDR3 is CASSPGGATNEKLFF. In DNA form, the CDR3 reads TGTGCCAGCAGTCCCGGTGGGGCAACTAATGAAAAACTGTTTTTT.

The rearrangement uses TRBV11-2 and TRBJ2-3, with D perhaps TRBD2 (5 bases). Germline assignment: CDR1 SGHAT and CDR2 FQNNGV. This CDR3 spans 16 amino acids. Trimming took 0 bases from V and 2 from J, leaving 12 bases between them. Written as DNA, the CDR3 is TGTGCCAGCAGCTTAGATAGTCGTCGGGACACAGATACGCAGTATTTT. This gives the protein CASSLDSRRDTDTQYF.

Notes on this clone: In the same sample, other DNA sequences code for this CDR3. J is TRBJ2-7 and V is TRBV7-9, with a weak D call TRBD2 (6 bases). The germline CDR1 and CDR2 sequences are SEHNR and FQNEAQ (reference sequence). This CDR3 comprises 15 residues. The V end lost 0 bases, the J end lost 7 bases, and 16 bases lay between the germline ends. The CDR3 sequence is CASSLAKGLAGEQYF. The CDR3 nucleotides read TGTGCCAGCAGCTTAGCAAAGGGACTCGCCGGAGAGCAGTACTTC.

The chain has TRBV19 and TRBJ2-1; 7 positions match TRBD1. The CDR3 loop spans 17 amino acids. V dropped 2 bases and J dropped 2; count of bases not matched to a gene: 9. CDR1 and CDR2 (germline): LNHDA, SQIVND (reference sequence). The CDR3 reads CASSILSGQRTYNEQFF. The CDR3 coding sequence is TGTGCCAGTAGTATATTATCGGGACAGAGGACCTACAATGAGCAGTTCTTC. The entire variable domain, with the rest obtained from reference TRBV19 and TRBJ2-1, is as follows: DGGITQSPKYLFRKEGQNVTLSCEQNLNHDAMYWYRQDPGQGLRLIYYSQIVNDFQKGDIAEGYSVSREKKESFPLTVTSAQKNPTAFYLCASSILSGQRTYNEQFFGPGTRLTVL.

The chain recombines TRBV28 with TRBJ1-1, with D unresolved. Between the trimmed V and J ends, which lost 8 bases and 1 base, there was a span of 8 bases. The germline V gene encodes CDR1 MDHEN and CDR2 SYDVKM. CDR3 length: 12 amino acids. DNA for the CDR3: TGTGCCAGCGGGTGGTGGAACACTGAAGCTTTCTTT. Protein: CASGWWNTEAFF.

The CDR3: CASSLNGSPGYNEQFF. As DNA, the CDR3 is TGTGCCAGCAGCTTAAATGGCTCCCCGGGCTACAATGAGCAGTTCTTC. The chain recombines TRBV7-3 with TRBJ2-1, with no clear D. This CDR3 comprises 16 residues. The ends were cut back, 1 base at V and 3 bases at J, with 13 bases in the middle. Germline V gene lookup returns CDR1 SGHTA and CDR2 FQGTGA.

V usage is TRBV30 and J usage is TRBJ1-6, with TRBD1 matching 9 bases. CDR3 size: 14 residues. V gave up 2 bases and J gave up 8 bases; unmatched junction bases: 4. Germline V gives CDR1 GTSNPN, CDR2 SVGIG (reference sequence). CDR3: CAWSLGQGYSPLHF. The DNA for the CDR3 is TGTGCCTGGAGTCTGGGACAGGGTTATTCACCCCTCCACTTT.

The DNA of the CDR3 is TGTGCCAGCAGGCCCTCCGGGACAGGGGGCTCCGGCTATGGCTACACCTTC. Translation gives CASRPSGTGGSGYGYTF. V and J are TRBV27 and TRBJ1-2; 12 nucleotides agree with TRBD1. The CDR3 sequence is 17 residues long. After removal of 6 bases from V and 4 bases from J, the junction contained 12 bases not matched to a gene. Germline CDR1 MNHEY, CDR2 SMNVEV (reference sequence).

This chain joins TRBV5-6 and TRBJ1-3; D is possibly TRBD1 (5 bases). V lost 1 base to trimming and J lost 0 bases, with 11 bases between them. The CDR3 length is 16 residues. The germline CDR1 and CDR2 sequences are SGHDT and YYEEEE. CDR3 protein: CASSLRGFRSGNTIYF. CDR3 in DNA: TGTGCCAGCAGCTTGCGGGGCTTTCGCTCTGGAAACACCATATATTTT.

J is TRBJ2-1 and V is TRBV27; D perhaps matches TRBD2 (5 bases). The germline V gene encodes CDR1 MNHEY and CDR2 SMNVEV (reference sequence). V lost 0 bases and J 7 bases, leaving 10 bases between the germline ends. There are 14 residues in the CDR3. The CDR3 region has the DNA TGTGCCAGCAGTTTATCGGACTTCTTAAATGAGCAGTTCTTC. Translated: CASSLSDFLNEQFF.

As to this clone: A read error may account for a junction end that differs from germline. The rearrangement joins TRBV27 to TRBJ2-7; TRBD2 agrees at 11 bases. Germline V CDR1 and CDR2: MNHEY, SMNVEV (reference sequence). The CDR3 contains 14 residues. The CDR3 DNA is TGTGCCGGCAGTTTAGGGACTAGCGGTTACGAGCAGTACTTC. This sequence encodes CAGSLGTSGYEQYF.

The chain employs TRBV28 and TRBJ1-5; D not certain. The CDR3 contains 17 residues. CDR1 and CDR2 (germline): MDHEN, SYDVKM. V shed 1 base and J shed 0 bases, with 13 bases lying between them. CDR3 protein: CASSLSVERYSNQPQHF. Written as DNA, the CDR3 is TGTGCCAGCAGTTTATCCGTGGAACGGTATAGCAATCAGCCCCAGCATTTT.